The T cell receptor beta chain under discussion was sequenced for a study of blood T cell repertoires in COVID-19. Participants came from fewer than 25 US areas, aged roughly 18 to 89 years. Source study methods: Amplification from reference gene primers served as the basis for estimated nucleated cell counts. Profiling relied on immunoSEQ multiplex PCR, and the TCRdb table lists in-frame clones only, not all of them. The DNA was the basis for D and trimming; V, J and clone size are from that table. The sample lists about 400,000 clones; around nine tenths were seen once. This clone was observed many times. CDR3 size: 16 residues. Between the trimmed V and J ends, which lost 4 bases and 0 bases, there was a span of 14 bases. The germline V gene has CDR1 SGHTA and CDR2 FQGNSA.

The rearrangement joins TRBV7-2 to TRBJ2-3, with TRBD1 as a possible D gene (5 bases). This sequence was found in a woman in her late teens or twenties with acute COVID-19. Source material: PBMCs or T cells enriched from blood (not recorded which). The CDR3 is CASSSPRTPSTDTQYF. The CDR3 DNA sequence: TGTGCCAGCAGCTCACCCAGGACACCTAGCACAGATACGCAGTATTTT.